This T cell receptor (beta chain) was profiled in a study of naive and memory T cell subsets. General study results and limits: Naive and memory repertoire findings lacked a ground truth for validation. A few larger clonotypes appeared in naive repertoires, especially CD8, possibly memory cells re-expressing CD45RA. In naive cells, over 90% of TCR sequences were seen only once.

This clonotype came up a few times. The antigen is not known. This CDR3 has 14 amino acids. Germline-derived CDR1 and CDR2 are SNHLY and FYNNEI. With 3 bases removed from V and 7 bases from J, the gap between germline ends came to 15 bases. Both TRBC1 and TRBC2 were covered by a beta constant-region primer of two equimolar oligonucleotides. Four rounds of PCR amplified the ligated cDNA using nested alpha and beta constant-region primers plus SP2. TCRdb ran MiXCR on the UMI-ligation and nested PCR reads and lists one entry per CDR3 protein. This table has roughly 150,000 distinct CDR3 sequences, more than 15% appearing once.

The chain uses TRBV2 and TRBJ1-2; the D is unclear. The sequencing input was naive CD8+ T cells from blood. The sequence was obtained from a human donor in good health. Here the CDR3 reads CASSESTSGSGYTF. The CDR3 DNA sequence: TGTGCCAGCAGTGAGTCTACATCCGGTAGTGGCTACACCTTC.